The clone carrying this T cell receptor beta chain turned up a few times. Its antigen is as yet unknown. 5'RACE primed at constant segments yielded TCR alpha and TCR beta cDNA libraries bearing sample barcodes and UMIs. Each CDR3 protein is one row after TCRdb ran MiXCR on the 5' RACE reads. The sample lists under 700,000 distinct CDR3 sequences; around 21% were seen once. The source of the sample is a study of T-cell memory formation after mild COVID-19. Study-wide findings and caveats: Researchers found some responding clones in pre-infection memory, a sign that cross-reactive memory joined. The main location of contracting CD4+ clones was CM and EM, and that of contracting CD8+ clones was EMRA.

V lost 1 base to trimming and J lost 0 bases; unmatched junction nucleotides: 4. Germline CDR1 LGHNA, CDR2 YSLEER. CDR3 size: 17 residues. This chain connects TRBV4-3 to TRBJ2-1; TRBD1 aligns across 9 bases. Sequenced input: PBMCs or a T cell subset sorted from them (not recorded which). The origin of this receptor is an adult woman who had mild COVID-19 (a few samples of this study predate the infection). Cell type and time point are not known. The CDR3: CASSQGQGVGSYNEQFF. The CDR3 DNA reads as TGCGCCAGCAGCCAAGGACAGGGGGTCGGCTCCTACAATGAGCAGTTCTTC.